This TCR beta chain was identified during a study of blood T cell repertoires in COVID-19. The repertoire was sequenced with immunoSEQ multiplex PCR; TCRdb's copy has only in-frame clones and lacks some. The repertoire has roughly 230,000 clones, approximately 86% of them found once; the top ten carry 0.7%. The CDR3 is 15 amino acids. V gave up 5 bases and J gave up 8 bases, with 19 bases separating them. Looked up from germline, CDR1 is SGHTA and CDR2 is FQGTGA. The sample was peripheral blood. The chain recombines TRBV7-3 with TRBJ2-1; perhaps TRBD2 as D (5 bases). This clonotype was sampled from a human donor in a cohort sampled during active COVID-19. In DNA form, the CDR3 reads TGTGCCAGCAGCATCGGGCCCCTCGGAGGTGATGAGCAGTTCTTC. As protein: CASSIGPLGGDEQFF.